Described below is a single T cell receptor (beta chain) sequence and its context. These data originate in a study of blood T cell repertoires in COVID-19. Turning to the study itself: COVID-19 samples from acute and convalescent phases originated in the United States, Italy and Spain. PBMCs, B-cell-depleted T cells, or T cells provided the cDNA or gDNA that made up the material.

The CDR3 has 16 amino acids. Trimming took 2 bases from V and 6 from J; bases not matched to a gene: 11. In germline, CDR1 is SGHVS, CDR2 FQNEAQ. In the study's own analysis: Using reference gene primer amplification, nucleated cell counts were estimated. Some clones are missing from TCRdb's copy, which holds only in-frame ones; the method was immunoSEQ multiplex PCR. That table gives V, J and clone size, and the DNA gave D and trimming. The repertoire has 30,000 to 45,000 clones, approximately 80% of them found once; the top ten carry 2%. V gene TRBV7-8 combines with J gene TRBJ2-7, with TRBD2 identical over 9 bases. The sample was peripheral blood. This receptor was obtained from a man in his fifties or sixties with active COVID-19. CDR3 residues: CASSLSSGGHKAEQYF. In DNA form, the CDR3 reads TGTGCCAGCAGCTTAAGTAGCGGGGGCCATAAGGCCGAGCAGTACTTC. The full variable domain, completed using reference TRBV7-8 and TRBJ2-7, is GAGVSQSPRYKVAKRGQDVALRCDPISGHVSLFWYQQALGQGPEFLTYFQNEAQLDKSGLPSDRFFAERPEGSVSTLKIQRTQQEDSAVYLCASSLSSGGHKAEQYFGPGTRLTVT.